This TCR beta chain was captured in a study of cytomegalovirus exposure and HLA in healthy donors. Turning to the study itself: Clustering assigned 81% of the approximately 400 genotyped donors to the Caucasian-associated ancestry cluster.

Study findings and constraints: Information on immune exposure was restricted to one variable (CMV serostatus). Several of the most significant clusters appeared, in a later analysis, to be linked to common viral pathogens. In an earlier analysis, about 87% or about 30%: the productive usage of most TCR beta V segments.

The PCR employed 60 Vbeta primers together with 13 Jbeta primers. Profiled with immunoSEQ multiplex PCR; TCRdb holds only in-frame clones, not every one. The listing records under 90,000 clones. Germline values: CDR1 MNHEY, CDR2 SMNVEV (reference sequence). The CDR3 is 17 residues long. Trimming removed 3 bases from V and 7 bases from J; junction bases left unmatched: 17. A word on this clone: What it recognizes is unknown.

The chain uses TRBV27 and TRBJ2-5; TRBD2 matches at 7 bases. Sequencing was done on a sample of PBMCs. The TCR originated in a female donor in good health and CMV-seropositive. The CDR3 is CASSFRNRSRWGGTQYF. The DNA of the CDR3 is TGTGCCAGCAGTTTTAGGAATCGCTCTAGATGGGGGGGGACCCAGTACTTC.